This is a list of T cell receptor beta chains from one sample in a study of blood T cells in healthy people across ages. TCRdb passed the 5' RACE reads through MiXCR, listing each CDR3 protein once. Of over 750,000 distinct CDR3 sequences listed, roughly 25% are singletons. In addition, the sample was reused for a study of T cells of mothers and their children.

Sequences were obtained from blood. The source is a boy between 5 and 17 years old in good health. Both conserved end residues are part of each CDR3.

V gene: TRBV7-6
J gene: TRBJ2-2
CDR3 protein: CASSHRETGELFF

V gene: TRBV20-1
J gene: TRBJ2-3
CDR3 protein: CSAPTGGRAGDTQYF

V gene: TRBV6-1
J gene: NA
CDR3 protein: CASSEGQIYEQYF

V gene: TRBV20-1
J gene: NA
CDR3 protein: CSARTGTSGLYEQYF

V gene: TRBV6-2/TRBV6-3
J gene: TRBJ2-5
CDR3 protein: CASSYSRGSYQETQYF

V gene: TRBV20-1
J gene: TRBJ2-5
CDR3 protein: CSADQPWEAGETQYF

V gene: TRBV7-7
J gene: TRBJ2-5
CDR3 protein: CASSFVAGETQYF

V gene: TRBV28
J gene: TRBJ2-7
CDR3 protein: CASSLGQGGPKSYEQYF

V gene: TRBV5-1
J gene: TRBJ2-3
CDR3 protein: CASSPDATRSTDTQYF

V gene: TRBV5-1
J gene: TRBJ2-1
CDR3 protein: CASSEASGGAEQFF

V gene: TRBV5-1
J gene: TRBJ2-7
CDR3 protein: CASSFRQGAGEQYF

V gene: TRBV15
J gene: TRBJ2-5
CDR3 protein: CATSRDRFQETQYF